The 7 T cell receptor beta chains below were found in one sample sequenced in a study of T cell repertoires in cytomegalovirus infection. MiXCR was run by TCRdb on the reads, yielding one entry per CDR3 protein. Among roughly 230,000 distinct CDR3 sequences listed, approximately 22% were seen once. The sample comprised CD8+ T cells from PBMCs. Receptors were obtained from a human donor in good health (CMV status not recorded). Some clones in this sample may be carry-over from other donors' samples.

In its sample, this clonotype was seen a few times. The CDR3 region is CASSPDGMNTEAFF. The DNA of the CDR3 is TGTGCCAGCTCACCAGACGGGATGAACACTGAAGCTTTCTTT. The V call is TRBV18, the J call TRBJ1-1; D uncertain. The CDR3 loop spans 14 amino acids. Trimming removed 2 bases from V and 0 bases from J, with 7 bases in between. CDR1 is KGHSH and CDR2 is LQKENI in the germline V gene.

The sample holds a few counts of this clonotype. The chain couples TRBV5-5 to TRBJ1-1; D uncertain. This CDR3 has 18 residues. Trimming left V 0 bases short and J 1 base short, with 19 bases between. The germline CDR1 and CDR2 sequences are SGHKS and YYEKEE (reference sequence). As DNA, the CDR3 is TGTGCCAGCAGCTTGGTAAAGGGCAGACCAAATCAGAACACTGAAGCTTTCTTT. The encoded protein is CASSLVKGRPNQNTEAFF.

This clonotype showed up many times. The J gene is TRBJ2-7, the V gene TRBV19; D is possibly TRBD1 or TRBD2 (6 bases each). The CDR3 is made up of 14 amino acids. CDR1 is LNHDA and CDR2 is SQIVND in the germline V gene (reference sequence). V was trimmed by 10 bases and J by 2 bases, leaving 18 bases between them. The CDR3 is CAIIRGTRTYEQYF. As DNA, the CDR3 is TGTGCCATCATACGGGGGACAAGAACCTACGAGCAGTACTTC.

This sequence joins TRBV7-2 and TRBJ2-5; a weak D match, TRBD2 (6 bases). The CDR3 contains 13 residues. The ends were cut back, 5 bases at V and 4 bases at J, with 11 bases in the middle. The germline CDR1 and CDR2 sequences are SGHTA and FQGNSA. CDR3 amino acids: CASSPQGGETQYF. The CDR3 DNA is TGTGCCAGCAGCCCTCAGGGAGGAGAGACCCAGTACTTC.

The rearrangement joins TRBV12-3 or TRBV12-4 to TRBJ2-2; 10 bases are a match to TRBD2. The length of the CDR3 is 17 residues. V shed 3 bases and J 0 bases; nucleotides not matched to a gene: 4. The CDR3 nucleotides are TGTGCCAGCAGTTTGTTACTAGCGGGGCCGAACACCGGGGAGCTGTTTTTT. It translates to CASSLLLAGPNTGELFF.

This clonotype was detected only a few times. The CDR3 loop is CASSLGVGGRNTEAFF. The CDR3 DNA sequence: TGCGCCAGCAGCTTGGGTGTTGGAGGACGGAACACTGAAGCTTTCTTT. This sequence joins TRBV5-1 and TRBJ1-1; the D is unclear. Trimming removed 0 bases at V and 1 base at J, with 13 bases between. CDR1 SGHRS and CDR2 YFSETQ come from the germline V gene. The CDR3 runs 16 residues. The full variable domain, with the rest looked up from reference TRBV5-1 and TRBJ1-1, is KAGVTQTPRYLIKTRGQQVTLSCSPISGHRSVSWYQQTPGQGLQFLFEYFSETQRNKGNFPGRFSGRQFSNSRSEMNVSTLELGDSALYLCASSLGVGGRNTEAFFGQGTRLTVV.

This clonotype showed up just a few times. The V call is TRBV6-1, the J call TRBJ1-5; D is perhaps TRBD1 (6 bases). Germline V gene data show CDR1 as MNHNS and CDR2 as SASEGT. This CDR3 is 13 amino acids long. The germline V and J ends were trimmed by 7 bases and 9 bases, with 16 bases remaining between them. The CDR3 loop is CASKAGVTAPQHF. DNA of the CDR3: TGTGCCAGCAAGGCAGGGGTGACAGCGCCCCAGCATTTT.